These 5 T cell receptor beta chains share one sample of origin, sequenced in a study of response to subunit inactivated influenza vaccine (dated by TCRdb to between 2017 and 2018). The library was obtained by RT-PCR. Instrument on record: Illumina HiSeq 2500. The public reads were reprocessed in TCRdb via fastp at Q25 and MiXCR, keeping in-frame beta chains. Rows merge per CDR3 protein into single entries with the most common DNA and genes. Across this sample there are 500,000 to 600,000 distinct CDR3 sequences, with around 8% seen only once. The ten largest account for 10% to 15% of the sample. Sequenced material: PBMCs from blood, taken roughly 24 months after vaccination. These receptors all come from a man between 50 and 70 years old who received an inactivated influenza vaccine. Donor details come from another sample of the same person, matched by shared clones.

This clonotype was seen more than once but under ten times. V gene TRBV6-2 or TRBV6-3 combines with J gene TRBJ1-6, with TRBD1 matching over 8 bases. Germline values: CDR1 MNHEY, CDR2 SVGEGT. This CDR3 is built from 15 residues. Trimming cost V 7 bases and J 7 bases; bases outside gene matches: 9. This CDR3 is CASTYGQGRNSPLHF. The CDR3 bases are TGTGCCAGCACCTACGGACAGGGACGCAATTCACCCCTCCACTTT.

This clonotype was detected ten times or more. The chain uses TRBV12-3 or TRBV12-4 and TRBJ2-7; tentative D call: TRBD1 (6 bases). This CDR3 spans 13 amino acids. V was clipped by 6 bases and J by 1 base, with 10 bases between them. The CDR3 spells CASSTGQSYEQYF. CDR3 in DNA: TGTGCCAGCAGCACTGGACAGTCCTACGAGCAGTACTTC.

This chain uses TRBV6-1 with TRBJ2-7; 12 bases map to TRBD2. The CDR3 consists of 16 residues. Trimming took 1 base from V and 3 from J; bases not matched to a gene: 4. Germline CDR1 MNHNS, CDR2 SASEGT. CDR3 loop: CASSEGPSGGVYEQYF. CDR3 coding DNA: TGTGCCAGCAGTGAAGGTCCTAGCGGGGGGGTCTACGAGCAGTACTTC.

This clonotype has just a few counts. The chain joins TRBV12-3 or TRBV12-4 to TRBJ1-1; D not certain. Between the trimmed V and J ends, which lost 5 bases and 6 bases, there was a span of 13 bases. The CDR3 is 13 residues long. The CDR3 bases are TGTGCCAGCAGTCCGAACATAAACGCTGAAGCTTTCTTT. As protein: CASSPNINAEAFF.

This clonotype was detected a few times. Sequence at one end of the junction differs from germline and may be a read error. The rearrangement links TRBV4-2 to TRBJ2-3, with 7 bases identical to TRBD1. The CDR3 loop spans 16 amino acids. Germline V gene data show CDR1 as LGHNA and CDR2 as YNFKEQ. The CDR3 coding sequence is TGCGCCAGCAGCCAGATCGGGACAGCTGGCACAGATACGCAGTATTTT. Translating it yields CASSQIGTAGTDTQYF.